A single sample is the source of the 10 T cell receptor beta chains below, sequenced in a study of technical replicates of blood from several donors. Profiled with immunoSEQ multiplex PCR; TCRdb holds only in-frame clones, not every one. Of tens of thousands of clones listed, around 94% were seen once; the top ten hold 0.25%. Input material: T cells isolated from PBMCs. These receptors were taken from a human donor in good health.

The DNA for the CDR3 is TGTGCCAGCAGTGGTCTAGCGAAGGAGACCCAGTACTTC. Protein sequence: CASSGLAKETQYF. The chain carries TRBV2 and TRBJ2-5, with D tentatively TRBD2 (6 bases). Trimming left V 4 bases short and J 5 bases short, with 11 bases between. CDR3 size: 13 residues. CDR1 and CDR2 from the germline V gene are SNHLY and FYNNEI.

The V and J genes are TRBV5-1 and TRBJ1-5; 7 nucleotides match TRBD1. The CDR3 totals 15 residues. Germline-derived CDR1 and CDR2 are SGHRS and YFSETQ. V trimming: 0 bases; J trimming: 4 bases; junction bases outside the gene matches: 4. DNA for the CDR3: TGCGCCAGCAGCTTGGAGGGGGCCGGAAATCAGCCCCAGCATTTT. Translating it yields CASSLEGAGNQPQHF.

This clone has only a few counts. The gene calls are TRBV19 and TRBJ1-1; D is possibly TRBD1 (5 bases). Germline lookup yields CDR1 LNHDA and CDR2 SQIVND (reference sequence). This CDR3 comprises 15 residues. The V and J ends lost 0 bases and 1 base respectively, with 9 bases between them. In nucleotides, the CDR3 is TGTGCCAGTAGTATAGAGAGAGGACAGAACACTGAAGCTTTCTTT. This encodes CASSIERGQNTEAFF.

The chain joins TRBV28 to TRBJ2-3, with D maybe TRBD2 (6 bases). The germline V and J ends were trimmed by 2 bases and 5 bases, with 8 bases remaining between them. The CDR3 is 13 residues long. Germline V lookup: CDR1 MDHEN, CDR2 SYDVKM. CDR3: CASSLAGIDTQYF. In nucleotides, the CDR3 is TGTGCCAGCAGTTTAGCGGGAATAGATACGCAGTATTTT.

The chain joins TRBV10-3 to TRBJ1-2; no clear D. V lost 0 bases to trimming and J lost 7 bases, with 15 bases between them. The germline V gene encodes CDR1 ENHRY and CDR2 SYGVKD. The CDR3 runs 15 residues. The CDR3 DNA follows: TGTGCCATCAGTGAGTCGAGAAGGGAGGGAGGTGGCTACACCTTC. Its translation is CAISESRREGGGYTF.

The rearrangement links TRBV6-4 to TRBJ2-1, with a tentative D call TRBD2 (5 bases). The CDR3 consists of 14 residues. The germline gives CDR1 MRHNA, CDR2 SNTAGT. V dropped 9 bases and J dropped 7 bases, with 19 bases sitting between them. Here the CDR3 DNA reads TGTGCCAGGACCGCTAGCCCCCCGGATAATGAGCAGTTCTTC. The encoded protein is CARTASPPDNEQFF.

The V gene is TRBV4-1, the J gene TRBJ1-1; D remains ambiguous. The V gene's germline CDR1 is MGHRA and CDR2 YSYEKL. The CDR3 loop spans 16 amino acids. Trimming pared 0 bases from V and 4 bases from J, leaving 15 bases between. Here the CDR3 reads CASSQDQEVWGTEAFF. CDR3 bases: TGCGCCAGCAGCCAAGACCAGGAGGTCTGGGGCACTGAAGCTTTCTTT.

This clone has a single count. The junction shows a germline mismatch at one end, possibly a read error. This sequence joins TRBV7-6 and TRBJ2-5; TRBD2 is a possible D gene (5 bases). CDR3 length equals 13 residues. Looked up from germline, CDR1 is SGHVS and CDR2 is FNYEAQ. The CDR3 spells CASSLAREETQYF. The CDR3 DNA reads TGTGCCAGCAGCCTAGCCCGGGAAGAGACCCAGTACTTC.

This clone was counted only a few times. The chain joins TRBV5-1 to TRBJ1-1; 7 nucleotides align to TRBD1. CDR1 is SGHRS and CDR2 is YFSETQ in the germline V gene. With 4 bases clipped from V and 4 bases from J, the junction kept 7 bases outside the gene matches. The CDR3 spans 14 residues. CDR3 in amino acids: CASSIGTAGTEAFF. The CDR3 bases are TGCGCCAGCAGCATTGGGACAGCTGGCACTGAAGCTTTCTTT. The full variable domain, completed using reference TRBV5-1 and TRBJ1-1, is KAGVTQTPRYLIKTRGQQVTLSCSPISGHRSVSWYQQTPGQGLQFLFEYFSETQRNKGNFPGRFSGRQFSNSRSEMNVSTLELGDSALYLCASSIGTAGTEAFFGQGTRLTVV.

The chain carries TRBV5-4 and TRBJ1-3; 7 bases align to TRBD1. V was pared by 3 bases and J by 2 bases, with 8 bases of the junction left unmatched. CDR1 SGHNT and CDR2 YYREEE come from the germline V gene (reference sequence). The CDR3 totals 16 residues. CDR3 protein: CASSWRQGNTGNTIYF. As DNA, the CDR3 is TGTGCCAGCAGCTGGAGACAGGGAAACACTGGAAACACCATATATTTT.